These 21 T cell receptor beta chains share one sample of origin, sequenced in a study of patients and donors after allogeneic stem cell transplantation (dated by TCRdb to 2020 to 2022). The protocol used for the library was RT-PCR. The sample was run on a NextSeq 550. TCRdb cleaned the public reads at Q25 with fastp, built clones with MiXCR and kept in-frame beta chains. Identical CDR3 protein sequences are pooled into one entry, listed with their most common genes and DNA. Recorded for this sample are about 57,000 distinct CDR3 sequences; 10% to 15% of them occurred a single time. The top ten clones comprise under 40% of the sample. Input material: blood, either unsorted or a sorted T cell fraction (not recorded which). These receptor sequences come from a human donor who was either an allogeneic HSCT recipient or a stem cell or donor lymphocyte infusion donor (not recorded which). It is not recorded whose cells these are; they may come from a transplant donor.

J is TRBJ2-7 and V is TRBV5-5, with D perhaps matching TRBD2 (6 bases). V was cut by 2 bases and J by 6 bases, with 18 bases left in between. Looked up from germline, CDR1 is SGHKS and CDR2 is YYEKEE (reference sequence). This CDR3 comprises 15 residues. The CDR3, as DNA: TGTGCCAGCAGCTTCATTTACGGACTATCCGGCGAGCAGTACTTC. It is translated as CASSFIYGLSGEQYF.

This clonotype was found many times. The chain is built from TRBV12-3 or TRBV12-4 and TRBJ1-1; 7 nucleotides align to TRBD1. This CDR3 contains 15 residues. The ends lost 6 bases at V and 0 bases at J; junction bases unmatched: 7. CDR3 amino acids: CASSYDRALNTEAFF. The CDR3 DNA reads TGTGCCAGCAGCTACGACAGGGCTCTGAACACTGAAGCTTTCTTT.

In this sample, this clonotype turned up many times. J is TRBJ2-7 and V is TRBV7-9, with D possibly matching TRBD1 (6 bases). The CDR3 consists of 16 residues. Germline-derived CDR1 and CDR2 are SEHNR and FQNEAQ (reference sequence). V shed 4 bases and J shed 5 bases, with 21 bases lying between them. CDR3 DNA: TGTGCCAGCAGCTCAAGGACAGTCCCCCACACGCACGAGCAGTACTTC. Translated, it gives CASSSRTVPHTHEQYF.

By sample fraction, this clonotype is medium-sized (0.01 to 0.1%). This chain connects TRBV2 to TRBJ1-3; D not certain. V was shortened by 8 bases and J by 2 bases, with 10 bases between the two germline ends. Germline CDR1 reads SNHLY; CDR2 reads FYNNEI. The CDR3 length is 13 residues. For the CDR3, the DNA is TGTGCCAGCCAAGGTTATCCTGGAAACACCATATATTTT. This codes for CASQGYPGNTIYF.

The chain combines TRBV6-1 with TRBJ2-1; a possible D gene is TRBD2 (6 bases). The V end was cut by 6 bases, the J end by 3 bases, with 15 bases between. This CDR3 is 15 amino acids long. Germline values: CDR1 MNHNS, CDR2 SASEGT. The chain's CDR3 is CASRKEGGGYNEQFF. CDR3 coding DNA: TGTGCCAGCAGGAAGGAGGGCGGAGGCTACAATGAGCAGTTCTTC.

There are many counts of this clonotype. The chain carries TRBV4-2 and TRBJ1-1; D unclear. Trimming stripped 0 bases from V and 0 bases from J, with 17 bases between. This CDR3 comprises 18 residues. Germline V gene sequence: CDR1 LGHNA, CDR2 YNFKEQ. The CDR3 DNA follows: TGTGCCAGCAGCCAAGAAAGGCCTGGATGGGCGTTGAACACTGAAGCTTTCTTT. This translates into CASSQERPGWALNTEAFF.

This clonotype occurred many times. This rearrangement joins TRBV5-6 to TRBJ1-5, with D unresolved. The CDR3 is 16 amino acids. Trimming stripped 1 base from V and 2 bases from J, with 13 bases between. Germline V lookup: CDR1 SGHDT, CDR2 YYEEEE. The CDR3 DNA reads TGTGCCAGCAGCTTGTTTAAAGCAGTGGGCAATCAGCCCCAGCATTTT. Amino acid sequence: CASSLFKAVGNQPQHF.

This clonotype occurred a few times. V and J are TRBV24-1 and TRBJ2-1, with 9 bases fitting TRBD2. Unmatched junction bases numbered 2, after V lost 12 bases and J lost 0 bases. Germline loops: CDR1 KGHDR, CDR2 SFDVKD. The CDR3 is made up of 13 amino acids. The CDR3 region has the DNA TGTGCCGTGACTAGCGGCTCCTACAATGAGCAGTTCTTC. It codes for CAVTSGSYNEQFF.

The chain carries TRBV5-1 and TRBJ2-1; 10 bases line up with TRBD2. This CDR3 spans 15 amino acids. The ends lost 1 base at V and 4 bases at J; junction bases unmatched: 2. Per germline, CDR1 SGHRS and CDR2 YFSETQ. The DNA of the CDR3 is TGCGCCAGCAGCTTGAGTAGCGGGGGGTACAATGAGCAGTTCTTC. Translated: CASSLSSGGYNEQFF.

The CDR3 DNA reads TGTGCCAGCAGCTTAGATGGCCGATGGGACTACCCGAGCGAGCAGTACTTC. It yields the protein CASSLDGRWDYPSEQYF. V gene TRBV11-3 combines with J gene TRBJ2-7, with 7 bases aligning to TRBD2. Germline V CDR1 and CDR2: SGHNT, YENEEA. V gave up 0 bases and J gave up 6 bases; unmatched junction bases: 14. The CDR3 contains 17 residues.

This clonotype was counted only a few times. The chain combines TRBV29-1 with TRBJ2-7; the match to TRBD1 covers 8 bases. Germline CDR1 is SQVTM and CDR2 is ANQGSEA. V was pared by 5 bases and J by 5 bases, with 5 bases of the junction left unmatched. This CDR3 contains 12 residues. CDR3 in DNA: TGCAGCGTTAGCAGGGGGCGTCACGAGCAGTACTTC. This gives the protein CSVSRGRHEQYF.

This clonotype appeared many times. This chain connects TRBV7-9 to TRBJ1-2; D perhaps matches TRBD1 (5 bases). Germline V gene sequence: CDR1 SEHNR, CDR2 FQNEAQ (reference sequence). The length of the CDR3 is 15 residues. Trimming took 5 bases from V and 0 from J, leaving 13 bases between them. This CDR3 reads CASSPRTGPNYGYTF. CDR3 sequence (DNA): TGTGCCAGCAGCCCCAGAACGGGGCCTAACTATGGCTACACCTTC.

The chain combines TRBV20-1 with TRBJ2-1, with 12 bases fitting TRBD2. The germline gives CDR1 DFQATT, CDR2 SNEGSKA (reference sequence). V lost 5 bases to trimming and J lost 4 bases; unmatched junction nucleotides: 6. The CDR3 has 15 residues. The CDR3 protein is CSAPGLAGIYNEQFF. The CDR3 DNA is TGCAGTGCTCCTGGACTAGCGGGAATTTACAATGAGCAGTTCTTC.

This clonotype turned up a few times. The rearrangement links TRBV6-1 to TRBJ1-1; D may be TRBD1 (5 bases). CDR1 and CDR2 (germline): MNHNS, SASEGT. The V gene lost 6 bases and the J gene lost 6 bases, with 8 bases spanning the gap. CDR3 length equals 11 residues. CDR3 sequence reads: CASRVGAEAFF. CDR3 nucleotide sequence: TGTGCCAGCAGAGTGGGGGCTGAAGCTTTCTTT.

This clonotype appeared a few times. This chain connects TRBV7-2 to TRBJ1-2; TRBD1 might be the D (5 bases). CDR1 is SGHTA, CDR2 FQGNSA, per germline. Trimming stripped 3 bases from V and 4 bases from J, with 12 bases between. The CDR3 runs 14 residues. The CDR3 DNA reads as TGTGCCAGCAGCTTGGGCCGGGACCTCTATGGCTACACCTTC. Protein: CASSLGRDLYGYTF.

This clonotype was found many times. This chain joins TRBV7-9 and TRBJ1-5; D is possibly TRBD1 (6 bases). The length of the CDR3 is 14 residues. Germline V gene sequence: CDR1 SEHNR, CDR2 FQNEAQ (reference sequence). Trimming took off 5 bases at V and 3 bases at J, with 11 bases between the two ends. CDR3 in amino acids: CASSPGTYNQPQHF. The CDR3 DNA is TGTGCCAGCAGCCCAGGGACATACAATCAGCCCCAGCATTTT.

The CDR3 DNA is TGCAGTGCTAATAGACTAGCGCCGTTCACCGGGGAGCTGTTTTTT. Its translation: CSANRLAPFTGELFF. The rearrangement uses TRBV20-1 and TRBJ2-2; the match to TRBD2 covers 8 bases. Germline CDR1 and CDR2: DFQATT and SNEGSKA (reference sequence). The CDR3 runs to 15 residues. J was trimmed by 4 bases and V by 4 bases; bases with no gene match: 8.

The chain is built from TRBV5-1 and TRBJ2-3; a possible D gene is TRBD2 (5 bases). This CDR3 comprises 14 residues. Trimming took off 5 bases at V and 2 bases at J, with 12 bases between the two ends. CDR1 is SGHRS and CDR2 is YFSETQ in the germline V gene. CDR3 nucleotide sequence: TGCGCCAGCAGGTGGAGCGGCTACACAGATACGCAGTATTTT. This gives the protein CASRWSGYTDTQYF.

This clonotype was picked up many times. The rearrangement joins TRBV20-1 to TRBJ2-7; TRBD2 matches at 13 bases. The germline V gene encodes CDR1 DFQATT and CDR2 SNEGSKA (reference sequence). The length of the CDR3 is 14 residues. V gave up 3 bases and J gave up 3 bases; unmatched junction bases: 2. The CDR3 bases are TGCAGTGCTAGTTGGACTAGCGGGAGCTACGAGCAGTACTTC. Translation gives CSASWTSGSYEQYF.

V is TRBV28 and J is TRBJ2-7, with TRBD2 matching over 11 bases. Trimming removed 8 bases from V and 2 bases from J; junction bases left unmatched: 17. The germline V gene has CDR1 MDHEN and CDR2 SYDVKM. The CDR3 totals 18 residues. The CDR3 nucleotides are TGTGCCAGCGAACCTGGACTAGCGGGTCCCTTCCATCCCTACGAGCAGTACTTC. This sequence encodes CASEPGLAGPFHPYEQYF.

This clonotype was seen ten or more times. This chain links TRBV28 with TRBJ1-5; the match to TRBD1 covers 7 bases. V lost 7 bases, J lost 4 bases, and 10 bases stayed unmatched. From germline, CDR1 is MDHEN and CDR2 SYDVKM. This CDR3 has 15 residues. The chain's CDR3 is CASIMRTGWNQPQHF. The CDR3, as DNA: TGTGCCAGCATCATGCGGACAGGTTGGAATCAGCCCCAGCATTTT.